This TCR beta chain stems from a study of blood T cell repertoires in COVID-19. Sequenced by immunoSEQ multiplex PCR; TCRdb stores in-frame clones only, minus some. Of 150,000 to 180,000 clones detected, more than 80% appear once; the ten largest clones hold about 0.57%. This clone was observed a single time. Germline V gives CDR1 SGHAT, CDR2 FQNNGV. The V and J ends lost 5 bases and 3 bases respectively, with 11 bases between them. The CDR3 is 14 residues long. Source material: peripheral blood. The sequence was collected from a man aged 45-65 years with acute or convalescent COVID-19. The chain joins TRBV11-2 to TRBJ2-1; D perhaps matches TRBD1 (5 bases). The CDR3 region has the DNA TGTGCCAGCAGCATCGGACAAATCTACAATGAGCAGTTCTTC. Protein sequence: CASSIGQIYNEQFF.